A single TCR beta chain is shown here with its context. The CDR3 has 13 residues. CDR1 is LGHDT and CDR2 is YNNKEL in the germline V gene (reference sequence). V lost 4 bases, J lost 6 bases, and 12 bases lay in between. TCRdb's copy holds only in-frame clones and misses some; the assay was immunoSEQ multiplex PCR. The table lists about 180,000 clones, around 80% of them singletons. These data are taken from a study of blood T cell repertoires in COVID-19. Study as a whole: In each case, the material was cDNA or gDNA derived from T cells, B-cell-depleted T cells, or PBMCs.

Adults between about 18 and 95 years of age took part from 20 to 25 US areas. Cohorts were determined from participant-reported clinical history. This TCR was recovered from a man between 45 and 60 years old who had recovered from COVID-19. The chain uses TRBV3-1 (or the pseudogene TRBV3-2) and TRBJ1-2; D not resolved. Source material: PBMCs or T cells enriched from blood (not recorded which). CDR3 bases: TGTGCCAGCAGCCGTCTTGGGCAGGATGGCTACACCTTC. Protein product: CASSRLGQDGYTF.